One sample yielded the 12 T cell receptor beta chains listed below, sequenced in a study of T cells after posttransplantation cyclophosphamide. Assay used: immunoSEQ multiplex PCR; TCRdb lists only in-frame clones, some missing. Here the sample spans several thousand clones, 91% being singletons. Material for sequencing was CD4+ T cells sorted from blood. These receptors all stem from a woman in her forties or fifties in good health and a related stem cell transplant donor.

The rearrangement joins TRBV7-8 to TRBJ2-3, with D maybe TRBD1 (6 bases). CDR1 is SGHVS, CDR2 FQNEAQ, per germline. The CDR3 extends over 17 amino acids. Trimming cost V 5 bases and J 5 bases, with 23 bases left between them. The chain's CDR3 is CASSTTPTRDNRDTQYF. CDR3 nucleotide sequence: TGTGCCAGCAGCACCACACCGACCCGGGACAATCGAGATACGCAGTATTTT.

The rearrangement uses TRBV19 and TRBJ2-5; the D gene is possibly TRBD1 (6 bases). This CDR3 spans 15 amino acids. Trimming removed 1 base from V and 2 bases from J, with 11 bases in between. CDR1 LNHDA and CDR2 SQIVND come from the germline V gene (reference sequence). CDR3 loop: CASSIGTGWQETQYF. The CDR3 region has the DNA TGTGCCAGTAGTATAGGAACAGGGTGGCAAGAGACCCAGTACTTC.

The CDR3 nucleotides are TGTGCCAGCAGCTTAGCGCGGGTGGCTAACTATGGCTACACCTTC. It codes for CASSLARVANYGYTF. The V gene is TRBV7-2, the J gene TRBJ1-2, with unresolved D. V was cut by 0 bases and J by 0 bases, with 8 bases left in between. The V gene's germline CDR1 is SGHTA and CDR2 FQGNSA. CDR3 length equals 15 residues.

The chain uses TRBV9 and TRBJ2-3; D not certain. This CDR3 has 13 amino acids. Between the trimmed V and J ends, which lost 0 bases and 5 bases, there was a span of 7 bases. CDR1 and CDR2 (germline): SGDLS, YYNGEE. The CDR3 DNA reads TGTGCCAGCAGCGTAGCCATCGGAGATACGCAGTATTTT. Translated: CASSVAIGDTQYF.

The chain has TRBV5-1 and TRBJ1-4, with D possibly matching TRBD1 (5 bases). The CDR3 extends over 15 amino acids. Trimming shortened V by 4 bases and J by 10 bases, and 20 bases separated the two germline ends. Looked up from germline, CDR1 is SGHRS and CDR2 is YFSETQ. Here the CDR3 DNA reads TGCGCCAGCAGCGCCACGGACACGCCCGGCGGAAAACTGTTTTTT. Translation: CASSATDTPGGKLFF.

The rearrangement joins TRBV2 to TRBJ2-5; the match to TRBD2 covers 8 bases. Germline-derived CDR1 and CDR2 are SNHLY and FYNNEI. J was trimmed by 4 bases and V by 3 bases; bases with no gene match: 4. The CDR3 covers 14 residues. CDR3 in amino acids: CASSEGRGVETQYF. CDR3 coding DNA: TGTGCCAGCAGTGAGGGGCGGGGGGTAGAGACCCAGTACTTC.

The chain carries TRBV5-1 and TRBJ2-1; D unresolved. The CDR3 runs to 14 residues. Germline V lookup: CDR1 SGHRS, CDR2 YFSETQ. Trimming cost V 4 bases and J 0 bases, with 8 bases left between them. The CDR3 loop reads CASSLSSSYNEQFF. The CDR3 DNA follows: TGCGCCAGCAGCCTGTCTAGCTCCTACAATGAGCAGTTCTTC.

The gene calls are TRBV4-2 and TRBJ1-2; TRBD1 agrees at 8 bases. Germline V CDR1 and CDR2: LGHNA, YNFKEQ. The CDR3 totals 14 residues. The ends lost 1 base at V and 6 bases at J; junction bases unmatched: 4. The DNA of the CDR3 is TGTGCCAGCAGCCAAGTCTCACAGGGGGATGGCTACACCTTC. Amino acid sequence: CASSQVSQGDGYTF.

About this clone itself: The sample has other DNA sequences that encode this CDR3 too. This rearrangement joins TRBV28 to TRBJ1-2; no firm D call. The CDR3 sequence is 11 residues long. V was shortened by 10 bases and J by 8 bases, with 14 bases between the two germline ends. Germline values: CDR1 MDHEN, CDR2 SYDVKM. As DNA, the CDR3 is TGTGCCACCTCCTGGTCGACAGGCTACACCTTC. This translates into CATSWSTGYTF.

The chain is built from TRBV11-3 and TRBJ1-1; D perhaps matches TRBD1 (6 bases). Trimming took 5 bases from V and 4 from J, leaving 14 bases between them. Germline V gene lookup returns CDR1 SGHNT and CDR2 YENEEA. This CDR3 region has 14 residues. The CDR3 loop is CASSPSGGRTEAFF. The CDR3 DNA sequence: TGTGCCAGCAGCCCGTCCGGGGGGCGCACTGAAGCTTTCTTT. The full variable domain, rest sourced from reference TRBV11-3 and TRBJ1-1, is EAGVVQSPRYKIIEKKQPVAFWCNPISGHNTLYWYLQNLGQGPELLIRYENEEAVDDSQLPKDRFSAERLKGVDSTLKIQPAELGDSAVYLCASSPSGGRTEAFFGQGTRLTVV.

The chain recombines TRBV19 with TRBJ2-3, with 7 bases matching TRBD2. CDR1 and CDR2 from the germline V gene are LNHDA and SQIVND (reference sequence). The V gene end was trimmed by 6 bases and the J gene end by 9 bases; junction bases not matched to a gene: 15. The CDR3 is made up of 15 amino acids. The chain's CDR3 is CASRDLAAFLETQYF. DNA of the CDR3: TGTGCCAGTAGGGACCTAGCGGCCTTCCTTGAAACGCAGTATTTT.

The rearrangement uses TRBV18 and TRBJ2-1; D gene uncertain. Germline assignment: CDR1 KGHSH and CDR2 LQKENI. The CDR3 runs to 16 residues. Trimming cost V 0 bases and J 3 bases, with 12 bases left between them. The CDR3 DNA reads as TGTGCCAGCTCACCACCGACACAGCTCGGCTACAATGAGCAGTTCTTC. Translation gives CASSPPTQLGYNEQFF.